The next 25 T cell receptor beta chains were all read from a single sample in a study of graft-versus-host responses after intestinal transplantation. For these TCRs, the target antigens are not known. Assay used: immunoSEQ multiplex PCR; TCRdb lists only in-frame clones, some missing. This sample has around 76,000 clones, with around 95% found just once. The source material was unstimulated CD8+ T cells sorted from spleen or lymph node cells, sampled before intestinal transplant. These receptors came from a human donor who received an intestinal transplant.

J is TRBJ1-2 and V is TRBV29-1, with 7 nucleotides matching TRBD1. CDR1 is SQVTM and CDR2 is ANQGSEA in the germline V gene. CDR3 length: 16 amino acids. V shed 0 bases, J shed 4 bases, and the junction held 11 bases outside the gene matches. The DNA for the CDR3 is TGCAGCGTTGAAGAGGGGAAGGGACAGTTTCTCTATGGCTACACCTTC. This translates into CSVEEGKGQFLYGYTF.

V is TRBV7-6 and J is TRBJ2-2; D is perhaps TRBD1 (5 bases). Germline V gene sequence: CDR1 SGHVS, CDR2 FNYEAQ. The length of the CDR3 is 14 residues. V was trimmed by 5 bases and J by 8 bases, leaving 15 bases between them. For the CDR3, the DNA is TGTGCCAGCAGCCCAACAGGACCTGGGGGGGAGCTGTTTTTT. Encoded protein: CASSPTGPGGELFF. Full variable domain (remainder filled in from reference TRBV7-6 and TRBJ2-2): GAGVSQSPRYKVTKRGQDVALRCDPISGHVSLYWYRQALGQGPEFLTYFNYEAQQDKSGLPNDRFSAERPEGSISTLTIQRTEQRDSAMYRCASSPTGPGGELFFGEGSRLTVL.

Comments on this clone: One end of the junction fails to match germline, which may point to a read error. The CDR3 spells CASSLAWQGRIF. CDR3 sequence (DNA): TGTGCCAGCAGCTTAGCATGGCAGGGAAGGATTTTC. The gene calls are TRBV7-9 and TRBJ2-7; D might be TRBD1 (5 bases). Germline V gene lookup returns CDR1 SEHNR and CDR2 FQNEAQ (reference sequence). The length of the CDR3 is 12 residues.

J is TRBJ2-7 and V is TRBV6-1; 10 nucleotides line up with TRBD2. This CDR3 comprises 14 residues. With V trimmed by 8 bases and J by 6 bases, 10 bases remained unmatched. CDR1 and CDR2 from the germline V gene are MNHNS and SASEGT. CDR3 amino acids: CASDQREGLLEQYF. Written as DNA, the CDR3 is TGTGCCAGCGACCAGCGGGAGGGCTTGCTCGAGCAGTACTTC.

The chain links TRBV7-9 to TRBJ2-3, with a weak D call TRBD1 (6 bases). Trimming removed 5 bases from V and 0 bases from J, with 18 bases in between. The germline CDR1 and CDR2 sequences are SEHNR and FQNEAQ (reference sequence). The CDR3 contains 17 residues. The CDR3 protein is CASSLWALDRSTDTQYF. The CDR3 DNA reads as TGTGCCAGCAGCCTTTGGGCCCTTGACAGGAGCACAGATACGCAGTATTTT.

On this clone itself: At one end the junction does not follow the germline gene, possibly because of a read error. The gene calls are TRBV9 and TRBJ1-2, with unresolved D. This CDR3 is 8 amino acids long. From germline, CDR1 is SGDLS and CDR2 YYNGEE. Here the CDR3 DNA reads TGTGCCAGCAGCGGGATCCTATTC. As protein: CASSGILF.

The J gene is TRBJ2-7, the V gene TRBV7-8; 9 bases align to TRBD2. Germline V gene sequence: CDR1 SGHVS, CDR2 FQNEAQ. The CDR3 has 13 amino acids. J lost 7 bases, V lost 5 bases, and 6 bases had no gene match. CDR3 loop: CASSLSGSREQYF. In DNA form, the CDR3 reads TGTGCCAGCAGCCTTAGCGGGAGTAGGGAGCAGTACTTC.

The DNA for the CDR3 is TGTGCCAGCAGTTCCAGACAGGTGCCTTACAATGAGCAGTTCTTC. It encodes CASSSRQVPYNEQFF. V is TRBV28 and J is TRBJ2-1, with a weak D call TRBD1 (6 bases). Germline V gene lookup returns CDR1 MDHEN and CDR2 SYDVKM. This CDR3 is 15 amino acids long. V shed 4 bases and J shed 4 bases, with 14 bases lying between them.

This chain connects TRBV7-9 to TRBJ2-7; no clear D gene. Trimming took 8 bases from V and 6 from J, leaving 17 bases between them. This CDR3 has 13 amino acids. The V gene's germline CDR1 is SEHNR and CDR2 FQNEAQ (reference sequence). CDR3 sequence: CASLPLAEGEQYF. The CDR3 bases are TGTGCCAGCCTCCCGTTGGCGGAAGGCGAGCAGTACTTC.

This chain uses TRBV7-8 with TRBJ2-4, with a possible D match to TRBD2 (6 bases). The V end was cut by 0 bases, the J end by 1 base, with 19 bases between. The CDR3 spans 19 residues. Germline assignment: CDR1 SGHVS and CDR2 FQNEAQ. CDR3 residues: CASSLALGRREGAKNIQYF. The CDR3, as DNA: TGTGCCAGCAGCTTAGCGCTGGGTAGGCGGGAAGGGGCCAAAAACATTCAGTACTTC.

The chain recombines TRBV10-1 with TRBJ2-1; 13 bases are a match to TRBD2. The CDR3 covers 18 residues. The V gene end was trimmed by 4 bases and the J gene end by 7 bases; junction bases not matched to a gene: 13. The germline V gene encodes CDR1 WNHNN and CDR2 SYGVQD (reference sequence). The chain's CDR3 is CASSGAGLAGESGNEQFF. The DNA for the CDR3 is TGCGCCAGCAGTGGAGCAGGACTAGCGGGAGAAAGTGGTAATGAGCAGTTCTTC.

The rearrangement uses TRBV4-1 and TRBJ2-7; perhaps D is TRBD1 or TRBD2 (5 bases each). Trimming pared 0 bases from V and 6 bases from J, leaving 21 bases between. The CDR3 totals 17 residues. From germline, CDR1 is MGHRA and CDR2 YSYEKL. The CDR3 sequence is CASSQDRLGGVRPEQYF. DNA for the CDR3: TGCGCCAGCAGCCAAGATCGGCTTGGGGGAGTCAGGCCCGAGCAGTACTTC.

This chain connects TRBV10-1 to TRBJ1-1, with 8 bases lining up with TRBD1. The germline V gene encodes CDR1 WNHNN and CDR2 SYGVQD (reference sequence). J was trimmed by 4 bases and V by 4 bases; bases with no gene match: 29. The CDR3 is 22 residues long. CDR3 protein: CASSATPVFPETPGGFLTEAFF. In nucleotides, the CDR3 is TGCGCCAGCAGTGCGACCCCGGTTTTTCCAGAGACGCCAGGGGGCTTTCTCACTGAAGCTTTCTTT.

The rearrangement joins TRBV27 to TRBJ2-5, with D hard to call. Germline loops: CDR1 MNHEY, CDR2 SMNVEV (reference sequence). The CDR3 loop spans 13 amino acids. V was shortened by 0 bases and J by 1 base, with 3 bases between the two germline ends. CDR3 region: CASSLSAQETQYF. CDR3 DNA sequence: TGTGCCAGCAGTTTATCAGCCCAAGAGACCCAGTACTTC.

This clone was counted once. The rearrangement joins TRBV19 to TRBJ2-1; no reliable D call. V was clipped by 6 bases and J by 4 bases, with 16 bases between them. The germline CDR1 and CDR2 sequences are LNHDA and SQIVND (reference sequence). This CDR3 is 15 amino acids long. The DNA for the CDR3 is TGTGCCAGTAGCCTTTTTCTCGGGCCGTACAATGAGCAGTTCTTC. Its translation is CASSLFLGPYNEQFF.

The gene calls are TRBV28 and TRBJ1-2, with no clear D. V lost 3 bases and J lost 3, with 8 bases in between. This CDR3 is built from 13 residues. The germline gives CDR1 MDHEN, CDR2 SYDVKM. The CDR3 nucleotides read TGTGCCAGCAGTTTTTCGGGAGACTATGGCTACACCTTC. Protein: CASSFSGDYGYTF.

This chain connects TRBV11-2 to TRBJ2-1; D is unclear. Germline-derived CDR1 and CDR2 are SGHAT and FQNNGV. The CDR3 length is 11 residues. V shed 5 bases and J shed 8 bases, with 7 bases lying between them. CDR3 DNA sequence: TGTGCCAGCAGCCCAAGCGATGAGCAGTTCTTC. It translates to CASSPSDEQFF. The full variable domain, in which reference TRBV11-2 and TRBJ2-1 provide the parts outside the CDR3, is EAGVAQSPRYKIIEKRQSVAFWCNPISGHATLYWYQQILGQGPKLLIQFQNNGVVDDSQLPKDRFSAERLKGVDSTLKIQPAKLEDSAVYLCASSPSDEQFFGPGTRLTVL.

The chain carries TRBV29-1 and TRBJ2-3; 7 positions agree with TRBD2. The CDR3 contains 14 residues. J lost 3 bases, V lost 8 bases, and 11 bases had no gene match. CDR1 SQVTM and CDR2 ANQGSEA come from the germline V gene. The CDR3 region is CSLRSGIETDTQYF. Here the CDR3 DNA reads TGCAGCTTAAGAAGCGGGATTGAAACAGATACGCAGTATTTT.

J is TRBJ2-1 and V is TRBV5-4, with D possibly TRBD2 on 5 matching bases. Germline values: CDR1 SGHNT, CDR2 YYREEE (reference sequence). V lost 2 bases and J 9 bases, leaving 9 bases between the germline ends. CDR3 size: 12 residues. The CDR3 loop is CASSFGSGEQFF. The CDR3 nucleotides read TGTGCCAGCAGCTTTGGGAGTGGTGAGCAGTTCTTC.

The chain is built from TRBV7-8 and TRBJ1-1; D is unresolved. Trimming cost V 1 base and J 1 base, with 7 bases left between them. The germline CDR1 and CDR2 sequences are SGHVS and FQNEAQ. The CDR3 contains 14 residues. The CDR3 bases are TGTGCCAGCAGCTTAGGGGAGGGGAACACTGAAGCTTTCTTT. This codes for CASSLGEGNTEAFF. The whole variable domain, filled in from reference TRBV7-8 and TRBJ1-1, reads GAGVSQSPRYKVAKRGQDVALRCDPISGHVSLFWYQQALGQGPEFLTYFQNEAQLDKSGLPSDRFFAERPEGSVSTLKIQRTQQEDSAVYLCASSLGEGNTEAFFGQGTRLTVV.

This chain links TRBV5-4 with TRBJ2-3; 10 bases agree with TRBD2. The CDR3 loop spans 18 amino acids. Germline assignment: CDR1 SGHNT and CDR2 YYREEE (reference sequence). The V gene end was trimmed by 4 bases and the J gene end by 5 bases; junction bases not matched to a gene: 16. The CDR3 here is CASSQDPVGLAIGDTQYF. The CDR3 DNA is TGTGCCAGCAGCCAAGATCCCGTGGGACTAGCGATAGGAGATACGCAGTATTTT.

CDR3 DNA sequence: TGTGCCAGTAGTCCTCGGTACACCAGATCCTATAATTCACCCCTCCACTTT. It encodes CASSPRYTRSYNSPLHF. V is TRBV19 and J is TRBJ1-6; D is uncertain. CDR1 is LNHDA and CDR2 is SQIVND in the germline V gene (reference sequence). The CDR3 is 17 residues long. Trimming shortened V by 5 bases and J by 1 base, and 15 bases separated the two germline ends.

The chain carries TRBV5-6 and TRBJ2-1, with TRBD2 identical over 7 bases. CDR1 is SGHDT, CDR2 YYEEEE, per germline. The CDR3 contains 16 residues. Trimming took 3 bases from V and 0 from J; bases not matched to a gene: 6. CDR3 protein: CASSSPTSNSYNEQFF. The CDR3, as DNA: TGTGCCAGCAGCTCTCCGACTAGCAACTCCTACAATGAGCAGTTCTTC.

The gene calls are TRBV4-1 and TRBJ2-7; 7 nucleotides agree with TRBD1. Germline V gives CDR1 MGHRA, CDR2 YSYEKL. The CDR3 length is 14 residues. J gave up 5 bases and V 0 bases, and 4 bases lay outside the gene matches. The CDR3: CASSQDPQGDEQYF. The CDR3 nucleotides are TGCGCCAGCAGCCAAGATCCCCAGGGGGACGAGCAGTACTTC.

The rearrangement joins TRBV2 to TRBJ1-1, with TRBD1 as a possible D gene (5 bases). The V gene's germline CDR1 is SNHLY and CDR2 FYNNEI. The V gene lost 6 bases and the J gene lost 4 bases, with 18 bases spanning the gap. The CDR3 is 15 amino acids. CDR3 nucleotides: TGTGCCAGCAGCCCTCGCAGGGCTCATTTCACTGAAGCTTTCTTT. It codes for CASSPRRAHFTEAFF.